Shown below are 8 T cell receptor beta chains from a single sample sequenced in a study of T cells in Graves' hyperthyroidism and ophthalmopathy. Using RNA transcripts as the source, TCR beta CDR3 regions were amplified. When the TCR CDR3 underwent first-round RT-PCR, the HTBI primer set was used. TCRdb reanalysed the multiplex PCR reads using MiXCR and keeps one entry per CDR3 protein. The profile covers 490,000 or so distinct CDR3 sequences, with 20% appearing a single time and over 45% taken by the ten largest. Sequenced input: blood. The receptors were sampled from a man between 35 and 55 years old with Graves' ophthalmopathy.

Only one count was recorded for this clonotype. A much bigger clone sits one base away, suggesting this may be a read error. The chain employs TRBV7-3 and TRBJ2-2, with D possibly TRBD1 on 5 matching bases. The CDR3 length is 14 residues. CDR1 is SGHTA and CDR2 is FQGTGA in the germline V gene. For the CDR3, the DNA is TGTGCCAACAGCTTGTTGGGGCGCACCGGGGAGCTGTTTTTT. Translated, it gives CANSLLGRTGELFF.

In its sample, this clonotype was seen a few times. This chain connects TRBV2 to TRBJ1-4; TRBD1 is a possible D gene (5 bases). Germline V gene sequence: CDR1 SNHLY, CDR2 FYNNEI. Trimming left V 5 bases short and J 5 bases short, with 15 bases between. The CDR3 extends over 15 amino acids. The CDR3 spells CASSSFDRVNEKLFF. The CDR3 DNA reads TGTGCCAGCAGTTCCTTCGACAGAGTGAATGAAAAACTGTTTTTT.

This chain links TRBV27 with TRBJ2-2; D is perhaps TRBD1 or TRBD2 (5 bases each). This CDR3 is built from 16 residues. CDR1 is MNHEY and CDR2 is SMNVEV in the germline V gene (reference sequence). V was trimmed by 1 base and J by 6 bases, leaving 15 bases between them. CDR3 protein: CASSLFGAALAGELFF. The DNA for the CDR3 is TGTGCCAGCAGTTTATTCGGGGCAGCTTTGGCCGGGGAGCTGTTTTTT.

This clonotype was seen more than once but under ten times. The chain employs TRBV6-1 and TRBJ1-5; D is uncertain. Germline V gene data show CDR1 as MNHNS and CDR2 as SASEGT. The CDR3 is 17 residues long. V dropped 3 bases and J dropped 3 bases, with 18 bases sitting between them. The CDR3 sequence: CASSEYPREYDNQPQHF. The CDR3 nucleotides read TGTGCCAGCAGTGAGTACCCAAGGGAGTATGACAATCAGCCCCAGCATTTT.

This clonotype was counted a few times. The rearrangement joins TRBV10-2 to TRBJ2-3, with 9 bases aligning to TRBD2. Germline V lookup: CDR1 WSHSY, CDR2 SAAADI. This CDR3 is 14 amino acids long. The V gene end was trimmed by 8 bases and the J gene end by 6 bases; junction bases not matched to a gene: 9. CDR3 amino acids: CASPLLAGADTQYF. In DNA form, the CDR3 reads TGCGCCAGCCCTCTGTTAGCGGGGGCGGATACGCAGTATTTT.

The chain recombines TRBV27 with TRBJ2-7; 8 bases fit TRBD2. The CDR3 is 16 amino acids. Unmatched junction bases numbered 8, after V lost 2 bases and J lost 2 bases. Germline CDR1 MNHEY, CDR2 SMNVEV (reference sequence). CDR3 amino acids: CASSLLLADGPYEQYF. The CDR3 DNA sequence: TGTGCCAGCAGTTTACTACTAGCGGATGGGCCCTACGAGCAGTACTTC.

This clonotype has only one observation. Given a much more abundant clone one base away, this may be a read error. The chain combines TRBV7-2 with TRBJ1-6; D uncertain. The V gene's germline CDR1 is SGHTA and CDR2 FQGNSA. The CDR3 is made up of 13 amino acids. In DNA form, the CDR3 reads TGTGCCAGCTTGGCGGGGTATAATCCACCCCTCCACTTT. Amino acid sequence: CASLAGYNPPLHF. The variable domain in full, with the rest retrieved from reference TRBV7-2 and TRBJ1-6, is GAGVSQSPSNKVTEKGKDVELRCDPISGHTALYWYRQSLGQGLEFLIYFQGNSAPDKSGLPSDRFSAERTGGSVSTLTIQRTQQEDSAVYLCASLAGYNPPLHFGNGTRLTVT.

The rearrangement joins TRBV28 to TRBJ2-2; 8 bases map to TRBD2. The CDR3 totals 16 residues. Unmatched junction bases numbered 10, after V lost 5 bases and J lost 5 bases. From germline, CDR1 is MDHEN and CDR2 SYDVKM. As DNA, the CDR3 is TGTGCCAGCAGTCCCTGGGGAGCGGGAGATACCGGGGAGCTGTTTTTT. Its translation is CASSPWGAGDTGELFF. The complete variable domain, with remaining parts taken from reference TRBV28 and TRBJ2-2, reads DVKVTQSSRYLVKRTGEKVFLECVQDMDHENMFWYRQDPGLGLRLIYFSYDVKMKEKGDIPEGYSVSREKKERFSLILESASTNQTSMYLCASSPWGAGDTGELFFGEGSRLTVL.